This T cell receptor beta chain was profiled in a study of OX40 agonist ivuxolimab in advanced cancers. V lost 2 bases, J lost 8 bases, and 12 bases lay in between. This CDR3 comprises 14 residues. Germline V gene sequence: CDR1 MDHEN, CDR2 SYDVKM. Study-level findings and limits: Among the lowest peripheral clonal expansion occurred in 0.1-3.0 mg/kg partial responders.

Details on this clone: Its antigen is unknown.

Assay: immunoSEQ multiplex PCR; the TCRdb copy retains only in-frame clones and omits some. The sample yields 45,000 to 60,000 clones, roughly nine tenths seen once. The starting material was CD4+ or CD8+ T cells sorted from blood, obtained in a trial of the OX40 agonist ivuxolimab. The rearrangement uses TRBV28 and TRBJ1-4, with TRBD1 as a possible D gene (5 bases). The TCR sequence derives from an adult with an advanced solid tumor such as melanoma, head and neck, liver or kidney cancer. CDR3 in DNA: TGTGCCAGCAGTTTAAATGGGGCCGGGGAAAAACTGTTTTTT. It translates to CASSLNGAGEKLFF. Full variable domain (outside the CDR3, taken from reference TRBV28 and TRBJ1-4): DVKVTQSSRYLVKRTGEKVFLECVQDMDHENMFWYRQDPGLGLRLIYFSYDVKMKEKGDIPEGYSVSREKKERFSLILESASTNQTSMYLCASSLNGAGEKLFFGSGTQLSVL.